This T cell receptor beta chain comes out of a study of T-cell reconstitution after alpha-beta-depleted transplantation in children (dated by TCRdb to 2016 to 2018). About the full investigation: Using TCR repertoire profiling, the study followed T-cell immune reconstitution in a quantitative way in children after TCRalphabeta/CD19-depleted allogeneic hematopoietic cell transplantation.

Overall study outcomes, separate from this receptor: In some patients, the high TCRbeta diversity seen at day 60 was put down to recipient T cells and intrathymic progenitors that had survived conditioning. About two months after transplant, the apparently early recovery of alphabetaT-cell counts reportedly depended on just several hundred clones that had expanded rapidly and came from non-depleted graft cells. Over subsequent months, a decline in hyperexpanded clone frequencies was noted, and after one year, T-cell counts and TCRbeta diversity were mostly ascribed to newly produced T cells.

With regard to this clonotype: Its antigen has not been determined. No much larger clonotype is one base removed from it; base qualities were not supplied.

Libraries came from PCR. The run used an Illumina HiSeq 2500. TCR library preparation used molecular barcoding, with unique molecular identifiers applied to normalize quantification of the TCRbeta repertoire. The public reads were run again by TCRdb, first through fastp at Q25 and then through MiXCR, and only productive beta chains were kept. Merged by CDR3 protein, the rows form single entries marked with the most common genes and DNA. This sample comprises about 300,000 distinct CDR3 sequences, 10% of them detected only once. The ten biggest clones cover approximately 7.6% of the sample. Explained via the paper, the treatment or condition label denotes: allogeneic hematopoietic cell transplantation with graft depleted of TCRalphabeta T cells and CD19 B cells. Transplant recipients were children who received TCRalphabeta/CD19-depleted allogeneic hematopoietic cell grafts. The clonotype comes from a boy under two years old with acute myeloid leukemia, due to receive a stem cell transplant. Source: PBMCs, taken before TCRalphabeta/CD19-depleted stem cell transplant.

The CDR3 in this case is CSAREDGYSGNTIYF. The nucleotide sequence reads TGCAGTGCTAGAGAGGACGGATACTCTGGAAACACCATATATTTT. This chain joins TRBV20-1 to TRBJ1-3, with the D gene too uncertain to name. The germline V gene (reference sequence) specifies DFQATT as CDR1 and SNEGSKA as CDR2. The CDR3 runs 15 amino acids, cysteine and phenylalanine included. Only the CDR3 part of the read is kept: 45 bases, read in frame from the first base. Deletion took 0 bases off V and 0 bases off J, with a span of 9 bases between the germline ends.